The clone carrying this TCR beta chain was recorded at least ten times. TCRdb analysed the 5' RACE reads with MiXCR anew, one entry per CDR3 protein. The sample has 15,000 to 20,000 distinct CDR3 sequences; about 20% are singletons. The data derive from a study of spatial heterogeneity in lung cancer. This CDR3 has 13 residues. Per germline, CDR1 WSHSY and CDR2 SAAADI. V lost 4 bases to trimming and J lost 5 bases; unmatched junction nucleotides: 3. The time point was: sample taken at primary tumor resection. From tumor, nontumor lung or frozen PBMC, whole RNA was taken unsorted for sequencing. The sequenced sample was PBMCs, obtained at surgery. The receptor comes from a female donor with early-stage non-small cell lung cancer. The V and J genes are TRBV10-2 and TRBJ1-1, with 8 bases lining up with TRBD1. CDR3 sequence (DNA): TGCGCCAGCAGTGTCACAGGGGGGACTGAAGCTTTCTTT. As protein: CASSVTGGTEAFF.